This TCR beta chain is from a study of resident and recirculating memory T cells in vitiligo. A remark on this clone: What it binds is not known.

This CDR3 region has 18 residues. The ends lost 3 bases at V and 1 base at J; junction bases unmatched: 12. CDR1 and CDR2 (germline): ENHRY, SYGVKD. Assay used: immunoSEQ multiplex PCR; TCRdb lists only in-frame clones, some missing. The data show more than 70,000 clones, about 92% seen once. Whole-study findings and limits: Non-conserved TCRs across sites and patients suggested distinct clones per lesion. Vitiligo lesions lacked a unique dominant clone, and clonality varied.

This sequence joins TRBV10-3 and TRBJ1-5; 7 bases match TRBD1. The TCR was taken from a male donor with vitiligo. Sequenced: blood. The CDR3 DNA reads as TGTGCCATCAGTGACCTTGTCAGGGGGTCGGGGAGCAATCAGCCCCAGCATTTT. Translating it yields CAISDLVRGSGSNQPQHF.